This T cell receptor beta chain was captured in a study of shared clonotypes between healthy human individuals. Findings and limits, study-wide: The four-donor shared clonotypes exceeded non-shared clonotypes in generation probability, with non-shared ones scoring lower.

Each replicate PCR on the sorted subsets used roughly 190 ng DNA (around 30,000 T cell genomes). Only in-frame clones appear in the TCRdb table, and some are missing; sequencing was by immunoSEQ multiplex PCR. This repertoire shows over 1.4 million clones, over 95% found once; its top ten account for more than 0.9%. For this clone: Its matching antigen is unknown.

Input material: naive CD4+ T cells sorted from blood. Specified subset: CD45RA+ positively selected. The source is a man aged 25-40 years in good health.

Here the CDR3 reads CAISEWAGDGYTF. In nucleotides, the CDR3 is TGTGCCATCAGTGAGTGGGCAGGGGATGGCTACACCTTC. J is TRBJ1-2 and V is TRBV10-3, with D perhaps matching TRBD1 (6 bases). Trimming took 1 base from V and 6 from J, leaving 9 bases between them. The CDR3 sequence is 13 residues long. Germline assignment: CDR1 ENHRY and CDR2 SYGVKD.